These 8 T cell receptor beta chains came from one sample sequenced in a study of blood T cell repertoires in COVID-19. Libraries were prepared by immunoSEQ multiplex PCR; TCRdb keeps only in-frame clonotypes and omits some of them. The sample records fewer than 70,000 clones, approximately 88% being singletons. Material for sequencing was peripheral blood. These receptors were obtained from a human donor in a cohort sampled during active COVID-19.

This clone occurred a few times. The V and J genes are TRBV7-2 and TRBJ1-2; D is uncertain. There are 13 residues in the CDR3. From germline, CDR1 is SGHTA and CDR2 FQGNSA. V was pared by 1 base and J by 5 bases, with 8 bases between. CDR3 sequence: CASSLDTLYGYTF. The CDR3 nucleotides are TGTGCCAGCAGCTTAGACACCCTTTATGGCTACACCTTC. The variable domain in full, with the rest retrieved from reference TRBV7-2 and TRBJ1-2, is GAGVSQSPSNKVTEKGKDVELRCDPISGHTALYWYRQSLGQGLEFLIYFQGNSAPDKSGLPSDRFSAERTGGSVSTLTIQRTQQEDSAVYLCASSLDTLYGYTFGSGTRLTVV.

The rearrangement joins TRBV7-2 to TRBJ1-2; TRBD1 matches at 9 bases. Unmatched junction bases numbered 2, after V lost 4 bases and J lost 2 bases. Per the germline V gene, CDR1 is SGHTA and CDR2 is FQGNSA. This CDR3 is built from 14 residues. The CDR3 sequence: CASSSDRGNYGYTF. CDR3 bases: TGTGCCAGCAGCTCAGACAGGGGGAACTATGGCTACACCTTC.

This clone appeared once. The chain is built from TRBV29-1 and TRBJ2-1, with 10 bases aligning to TRBD2. Trimming at V came to 5 bases and at J to 6 bases, leaving 7 bases not matched to a gene. Germline V lookup: CDR1 SQVTM, CDR2 ANQGSEA. The CDR3 runs to 14 residues. The DNA of the CDR3 is TGCAGCGTTCGATTAAGCGGGGGGGTCAATGAGCAGTTCTTC. Its translation: CSVRLSGGVNEQFF.

The V gene is TRBV28, the J gene TRBJ1-5; D is possibly TRBD1 (6 bases). V gave up 4 bases and J gave up 6 bases, with 16 bases separating them. CDR1 is MDHEN, CDR2 SYDVKM, per germline. The CDR3 extends over 15 amino acids. The CDR3 DNA follows: TGTGCCAGCAGTTATCCGCAGGGGATCGGTCAGCCCCAGCATTTT. Amino acid sequence: CASSYPQGIGQPQHF.

This CDR3 reads CASSDRVSSYEQYF. The DNA of the CDR3 is TGTGCCAGCAGTGACAGGGTTAGCTCCTACGAGCAGTACTTC. This chain joins TRBV2 and TRBJ2-7; D perhaps matches TRBD1 (5 bases). V lost 3 bases and J 0 bases, leaving 9 bases between the germline ends. Germline loops: CDR1 SNHLY, CDR2 FYNNEI. This CDR3 has 14 amino acids.

The chain is built from TRBV28 and TRBJ1-2, with a possible D match to TRBD1 (5 bases). Trimming left V 0 bases short and J 3 bases short, with 8 bases between. The CDR3 is made up of 14 amino acids. The germline CDR1 and CDR2 sequences are MDHEN and SYDVKM. CDR3 bases: TGTGCCAGCAGTTTATGGACAGAAGACTATGGCTACACCTTC. Its protein is CASSLWTEDYGYTF.

This clone was found once. This chain connects TRBV5-1 to TRBJ2-7; perhaps TRBD1 as D (6 bases). Trimming left V 2 bases short and J 2 bases short, with 11 bases between. The CDR3 is 14 residues long. Germline V gives CDR1 SGHRS, CDR2 YFSETQ. Here the CDR3 reads CASSFLQGTYEQYF. Written as DNA, the CDR3 is TGCGCCAGCAGCTTTTTACAGGGCACCTACGAGCAGTACTTC.

The chain joins TRBV6-5 to TRBJ1-1; D call uncertain. Deletions cut 4 bases from V and 0 bases from J, with 6 bases between. Germline CDR1 reads MNHEY; CDR2 reads SVGAGI. The CDR3 totals 13 residues. The CDR3 nucleotides read TGTGCCAGCAGTTTCACAGTGAACACTGAAGCTTTCTTT. Protein sequence: CASSFTVNTEAFF.